What follows describes a single T cell receptor (beta chain). Its matching antigen is unknown. This specimen belongs to a study of blood T cells in healthy people across ages. Study results and limitations: With age, beta diversity per million T cells declined roughly linearly, significantly by about 40. The long-lived group displayed more naive CD4+ cells, plus higher diversity, than the aged donors did.

Caucasian individuals from Russia who were healthy and aged 6 to 90 acted as donors. The study isolated at least 6.5 million PBMCs from each sample. The V and J ends lost 11 bases and 8 bases respectively, with 13 bases between them. Germline loops: CDR1 ENHRY, CDR2 SYGVKD. CDR3 size: 11 residues. The second PCR ran about 6 to 11 cycles with a sample-barcoded 5' primer and J-beta primers. TCRdb used MiXCR to reprocess the 5' RACE reads, holding one entry per CDR3 protein. The sample holds some 1.5 million distinct CDR3 sequences, roughly 27% seen once. This receptor was identified in a woman aged 25-40 years in good health. The sample taken for sequencing was blood. The chain links TRBV10-3 to TRBJ2-1; the D gene is possibly TRBD2 (6 bases). The CDR3 here is CAPDYGDEQFF. The CDR3 DNA reads TGTGCCCCGGACTACGGGGATGAGCAGTTCTTC.